A single sample is the source of the 23 T cell receptor beta chains below, sequenced in a study of neurological immune-mediated disorders. MiXCR was run by TCRdb on the 5' RACE reads, yielding one entry per CDR3 protein. The table records tens of thousands of distinct CDR3 sequences, roughly 3.5% of them present only once. Material for sequencing was PBMCs. These receptors were collected from a woman aged 50 to 60 with multiple sclerosis.

At least ten counts were recorded for this clonotype. The chain is built from TRBV4-3 and TRBJ2-7; no firm D call. Trimming pared 4 bases from V and 4 bases from J, leaving 8 bases between. CDR3 length: 12 amino acids. Per the germline V gene, CDR1 is LGHNA and CDR2 is YSLEER. CDR3 nucleotide sequence: TGCGCCAGCAGCCCCGACCGGTACGAGCAGTACTTC. Protein: CASSPDRYEQYF.

This clonotype appeared many times. The rearrangement uses TRBV6-2 or TRBV6-3 and TRBJ1-1; D possibly corresponds to TRBD1 (5 bases). Trimming left V 5 bases short and J 3 bases short, with 13 bases between. The germline CDR1 and CDR2 sequences are MNHEY and SVGEGT. The CDR3 is 14 amino acids. CDR3 DNA sequence: TGTGCCAGCAGTCGGGGGTCTCCCTACACTGAAGCTTTCTTT. The encoded protein is CASSRGSPYTEAFF.

There are many counts of this clonotype. V gene TRBV6-2 or TRBV6-3 combines with J gene TRBJ2-6; TRBD1 matches 7 bases. The CDR3 has 18 residues. Losses at the gene ends were 7 bases for V and 1 base for J; bases not matched to a gene: 13. Germline V lookup: CDR1 MNHEY, CDR2 SVGEGT. CDR3 in amino acids: CASKLAGQAISGANVLTF. The CDR3 DNA reads as TGTGCCAGCAAACTCGCCGGACAGGCCATATCTGGGGCCAACGTCCTGACTTTC.

This clonotype was counted at least ten times. The chain is built from TRBV4-3 and TRBJ2-3; D gene unclear. Germline V gives CDR1 LGHNA, CDR2 YSLEER. Trimming removed 2 bases at V and 6 bases at J, with 9 bases between. The CDR3 runs 13 residues. CDR3 nucleotides: TGCGCCAGCAGCCAAAGTTTGATGGATACGCAGTATTTT. Its translation is CASSQSLMDTQYF.

As regards this clonotype: A much larger clone sits a single nucleotide away, making a read error possible. The V gene is TRBV20-1, the J gene TRBJ1-6; D not certain. The CDR3 runs to 13 residues. CDR1 and CDR2 from the germline V gene are DFQATT and SNEGSKA (reference sequence). The CDR3 reads CSARLLSIGPLNF. The CDR3 DNA is TGCAGTGCTAGGCTATTATCGATAGGACCCCTCAACTTT.

This clonotype was picked up many times. The gene calls are TRBV12-3 or TRBV12-4 and TRBJ1-2; D might be TRBD1 (6 bases). The CDR3 is 13 amino acids. V shed 1 base and J shed 5 bases, with 8 bases lying between them. The CDR3 sequence: CASSLGTGYGYTF. CDR3 sequence (DNA): TGTGCCAGCAGTTTAGGAACAGGGTATGGCTACACCTTC.

This clonotype was seen many times. The genes are TRBV20-1 and TRBJ1-5; 7 bases are shared with TRBD1. Trimming took 2 bases from V and 0 from J; bases not matched to a gene: 4. This CDR3 contains 15 residues. Germline V gene sequence: CDR1 DFQATT, CDR2 SNEGSKA (reference sequence). CDR3 in amino acids: CSARRDSYSNQPQHF. The CDR3 region has the DNA TGCAGTGCTAGAAGGGACAGCTATAGCAATCAGCCCCAGCATTTT.

Ten or more counts support this clonotype. The rearrangement links TRBV9 to TRBJ2-7; possible D gene TRBD2, 7 bases. Germline CDR1 SGDLS, CDR2 YYNGEE. This CDR3 comprises 15 residues. The V and J ends lost 0 bases and 3 bases respectively, with 13 bases between them. DNA for the CDR3: TGTGCCAGCAGCGTAGCTACGGGGGGCTTCTACGAGCAGTACTTC. Its translation is CASSVATGGFYEQYF.

This clonotype was observed many times. The chain carries TRBV20-1 and TRBJ2-4, with 8 bases matching TRBD2. The V and J ends lost 1 base and 0 bases, in that order; junction bases with no gene match: 11. The CDR3 covers 18 residues. Germline V gene data show CDR1 as DFQATT and CDR2 as SNEGSKA (reference sequence). CDR3 in DNA: TGCAGTGCTAGAGTTCGGGAAGCGGGGGACCTAGCCAAAAACATTCAGTACTTC. It translates to CSARVREAGDLAKNIQYF.

This clonotype was counted at least ten times. The V and J genes are TRBV10-3 and TRBJ2-3, with 9 bases identical to TRBD1. The J segment lost 5 bases and the V segment lost 3 bases, leaving 12 bases of the junction unmatched. The germline V gene has CDR1 ENHRY and CDR2 SYGVKD. The CDR3 covers 17 residues. CDR3 nucleotide sequence: TGTGCCATCAGTGACTTTAACAGGGGGCGCCGTGAAGATACGCAGTATTTT. Translated, it gives CAISDFNRGRREDTQYF.

There are many counts of this clonotype. The V and J genes are TRBV20-1 and TRBJ2-1, with TRBD1 matching 7 bases. J was trimmed by 5 bases and V by 7 bases; bases with no gene match: 11. Germline CDR1 reads DFQATT; CDR2 reads SNEGSKA (reference sequence). This CDR3 has 14 residues. The CDR3 is CSGLTGTADNEQFF. In DNA, the CDR3 is TGCAGTGGTTTAACCGGGACAGCGGACAATGAGCAGTTCTTC.

This clonotype was seen at least ten times. The chain employs TRBV7-2 and TRBJ2-5, with unresolved D. V was pared by 1 base and J by 4 bases, with 10 bases between. Germline loops: CDR1 SGHTA, CDR2 FQGNSA. The CDR3 consists of 14 residues. The CDR3 bases are TGTGCCAGCAGCTTAGACAGATCAACAGAGACCCAGTACTTC. Translating gives CASSLDRSTETQYF.

This clonotype was found many times. The chain joins TRBV5-1 to TRBJ2-7; 7 bases align to TRBD1. This CDR3 comprises 16 residues. Germline V gene sequence: CDR1 SGHRS, CDR2 YFSETQ. V shed 3 bases and J 3 bases; nucleotides not matched to a gene: 12. CDR3 sequence reads: CASSSSRQGDLYEQYF. The CDR3 nucleotides read TGCGCCAGCAGCTCCTCCAGACAGGGTGATCTCTACGAGCAGTACTTC.

At least ten counts were recorded for this clonotype. The chain links TRBV7-9 to TRBJ1-1; 9 bases fit TRBD1. Germline V gene lookup returns CDR1 SEHNR and CDR2 FQNEAQ (reference sequence). V trimming: 1 base; J trimming: 5 bases; junction bases outside the gene matches: 8. The CDR3 covers 16 residues. The CDR3 here is CASSLVRTGVGTEAFF. CDR3 sequence (DNA): TGTGCCAGCAGCTTAGTCCGGACAGGGGTTGGGACTGAAGCTTTCTTT.

This clonotype has at least ten counts. This chain links TRBV7-2 with TRBJ1-1, with TRBD1 matching 8 bases. This CDR3 comprises 16 residues. The V gene end was trimmed by 5 bases and the J gene end by 0 bases; junction bases not matched to a gene: 8. The germline V gene has CDR1 SGHTA and CDR2 FQGNSA. This CDR3 reads CASSRNRGKMNTEAFF. The CDR3 DNA follows: TGTGCCAGCAGCCGTAACAGGGGGAAAATGAACACTGAAGCTTTCTTT.

This clonotype occurred many times. The chain recombines TRBV7-2 with TRBJ1-2, with 7 nucleotides matching TRBD1. The CDR3 loop spans 15 amino acids. Germline CDR1 and CDR2: SGHTA and FQGNSA. V lost 5 bases and J lost 4; bases outside the gene matches: 10. The CDR3 is CASSTLVTGVYGYTF. DNA for the CDR3: TGTGCCAGCAGCACCCTCGTAACAGGGGTCTATGGCTACACCTTC.

This clonotype occurred many times. The chain uses TRBV20-1 and TRBJ2-3; 10 bases agree with TRBD2. The germline CDR1 and CDR2 sequences are DFQATT and SNEGSKA (reference sequence). Losses at the gene ends were 0 bases for V and 0 bases for J; bases not matched to a gene: 6. This CDR3 spans 17 amino acids. CDR3: CSARDSSGGTSTDTQYF. The CDR3 region has the DNA TGCAGTGCTAGAGATTCTAGCGGGGGAACTAGCACAGATACGCAGTATTTT.

This clonotype came up many times. The chain carries TRBV20-1 and TRBJ1-4, with TRBD1 identical over 9 bases. After removal of 5 bases from V and 4 bases from J, the junction contained 2 bases not matched to a gene. CDR3 length equals 13 residues. Germline V lookup: CDR1 DFQATT, CDR2 SNEGSKA (reference sequence). The CDR3 nucleotides read TGCAGTGCTCTGGGACAGGGTAATGAAAAACTGTTTTTT. This translates into CSALGQGNEKLFF.

This clonotype was recorded many times. V is TRBV5-6 and J is TRBJ1-2, with D perhaps TRBD1 (6 bases). The length of the CDR3 is 15 residues. Per the germline V gene, CDR1 is SGHDT and CDR2 is YYEEEE. Trimming pared 0 bases from V and 6 bases from J, leaving 15 bases between. Here the CDR3 reads CASSLVPGGGNGYTF. The CDR3 DNA reads as TGTGCCAGCAGCTTGGTCCCCGGGGGGGGCAATGGCTACACCTTC.

This clonotype was detected ten times or more. The chain joins TRBV5-8 to TRBJ1-1; possibly TRBD1 for D (6 bases). CDR1 is SGHTS, CDR2 YDEGEE, per germline. This CDR3 has 14 amino acids. Trimming cost V 3 bases and J 0 bases, with 9 bases left between them. CDR3 coding DNA: TGTGCCAGCAGCTCCTGGACAGTGAACACTGAAGCTTTCTTT. Protein product: CASSSWTVNTEAFF. The whole variable domain, remainder taken from reference TRBV5-8 and TRBJ1-1, is EAGVTQSPTHLIKTRGQQATLRCSPISGHTSVYWYQQALGLGLQFLLWYDEGEERNRGNFPPRFSGRQFPNYSSELNVNALELEDSALYLCASSSWTVNTEAFFGQGTRLTVV.

There are many counts of this clonotype. This chain links TRBV12-3 or TRBV12-4 with TRBJ2-2; no firm D call. Trimming took off 6 bases at V and 1 base at J, with 12 bases between the two ends. There are 15 residues in the CDR3. The CDR3 DNA sequence: TGTGCCAGCAGCCGCCGTCTGGGGAACACCGGGGAGCTGTTTTTT. As protein: CASSRRLGNTGELFF.

Many counts were recorded for this clonotype. The chain carries TRBV29-1 and TRBJ1-1; D ambiguous. Germline V gene data show CDR1 as SQVTM and CDR2 as ANQGSEA. This CDR3 is 10 amino acids long. V was pared by 5 bases and J by 7 bases, with 8 bases between. The DNA for the CDR3 is TGCAGCGTTCTGGTAATTGAAGCTTTCTTT. As protein: CSVLVIEAFF.

This clonotype appeared many times. This sequence joins TRBV20-1 and TRBJ1-6; no definite D call. The CDR3 is 14 residues long. With 3 bases removed from V and 5 bases from J, the gap between germline ends came to 11 bases. Germline CDR1 reads DFQATT; CDR2 reads SNEGSKA (reference sequence). The CDR3 DNA sequence: TGCAGTGCTAGGGGCGGGGTTAATAATTCACCCCTCCACTTT. This sequence encodes CSARGGVNNSPLHF.